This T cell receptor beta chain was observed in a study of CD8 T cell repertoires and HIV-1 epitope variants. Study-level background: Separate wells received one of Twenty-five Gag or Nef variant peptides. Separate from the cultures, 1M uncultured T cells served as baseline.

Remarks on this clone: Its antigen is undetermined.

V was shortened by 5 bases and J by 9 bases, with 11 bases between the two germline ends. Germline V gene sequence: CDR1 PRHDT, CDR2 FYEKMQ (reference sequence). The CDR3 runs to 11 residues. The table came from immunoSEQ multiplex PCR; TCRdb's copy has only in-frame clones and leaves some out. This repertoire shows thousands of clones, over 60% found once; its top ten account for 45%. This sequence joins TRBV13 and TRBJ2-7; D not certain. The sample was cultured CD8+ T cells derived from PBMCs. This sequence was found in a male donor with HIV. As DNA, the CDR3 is TGTGCCAGCAGCGTATCGGAAGTGCAGTACTTC. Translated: CASSVSEVQYF. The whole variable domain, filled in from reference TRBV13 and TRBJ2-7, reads AAGVIQSPRHLIKEKRETATLKCYPIPRHDTVYWYQQGPGQDPQFLISFYEKMQSDKGSIPDRFSAQQFSDYHSELNMSSLELGDSALYFCASSVSEVQYFGPGTRLTVT.